Listed here are 28 T cell receptor beta chains from one sample, sequenced in a study of T cells in Graves' hyperthyroidism and ophthalmopathy. TCR beta CDR3 sequences were amplified from RNA transcripts. Initially, a first-round RT-PCR of the TCR CDR3 employed the HTBI primer set. TCRdb redid the calling of the multiplex PCR reads with MiXCR, one entry per CDR3 protein. The table has 400,000 to 450,000 distinct CDR3 sequences, about 15% seen once. The sequencing input was blood. These receptor sequences come from a man aged 18 to 35 with Graves' ophthalmopathy.

The CDR3 loop is CASSPLERSPLHF. DNA for the CDR3: TGTGCCAGCTCACCACTAGAACGATCACCCCTCCACTTT. This sequence joins TRBV18 and TRBJ1-6; D gene ambiguous. Germline loops: CDR1 KGHSH, CDR2 LQKENI. This CDR3 spans 13 amino acids. V was shortened by 1 base and J by 10 bases, with 8 bases between the two germline ends.

This clonotype was seen at least ten times. The CDR3 DNA is TGTGCCAGATCCGGACAGGGTATTGGAAACACCATATATTTT. Translating gives CARSGQGIGNTIYF. V usage is TRBV2 and J usage is TRBJ1-3, with TRBD1 matching 8 bases. Germline assignment: CDR1 SNHLY and CDR2 FYNNEI. The CDR3 extends over 14 amino acids. With V trimmed by 9 bases and J by 3 bases, 7 bases remained unmatched. Drawing the rest from reference TRBV2 and TRBJ1-3, the complete variable domain is EPEVTQTPSHQVTQMGQEVILRCVPISNHLYFYWYRQILGQKVEFLVSFYNNEISEKSEIFDDQFSVERPDGSNFTLKIRSTKLEDSAMYFCARSGQGIGNTIYFGEGSWLTVV.

This clonotype was observed at least ten times. This rearrangement joins TRBV10-3 to TRBJ2-3, with TRBD1 identical over 9 bases. The CDR3 sequence is 14 residues long. From germline, CDR1 is ENHRY and CDR2 SYGVKD. J lost 4 bases, V lost 6 bases, and 5 bases had no gene match. CDR3 protein: CAIRGQGRSDTQYF. The CDR3 DNA follows: TGTGCCATCAGGGGACAGGGTCGGTCAGATACGCAGTATTTT.

This chain uses TRBV7-2 with TRBJ2-2; the D gene is possibly TRBD2 (5 bases). Between the trimmed V and J ends, which lost 3 bases and 0 bases, there was a span of 14 bases. Germline V lookup: CDR1 SGHTA, CDR2 FQGNSA. The CDR3 covers 17 residues. CDR3 bases: TGTGCCAGCAGCTTTAAAGCGGCCCAAGCGAACACCGGGGAGCTGTTTTTT. Protein product: CASSFKAAQANTGELFF.

This clonotype was observed many times. The chain carries TRBV11-2 and TRBJ1-5; D remains ambiguous. The CDR3 has 16 residues. Trimming took 5 bases from V and 1 from J, leaving 15 bases between them. The germline V gene encodes CDR1 SGHAT and CDR2 FQNNGV. CDR3 region: CASSKGGGLSNQPQHF. Here the CDR3 DNA reads TGTGCCAGCAGCAAAGGAGGTGGTTTAAGCAATCAGCCCCAGCATTTT.

The genes are TRBV4-1 and TRBJ2-7, with TRBD2 matching over 8 bases. Germline CDR1 is MGHRA and CDR2 is YSYEKL. The length of the CDR3 is 17 residues. Trimming cost V 3 bases and J 0 bases; bases outside gene matches: 10. The CDR3 spells CASSHRAGRENSYEQYF. For the CDR3, the DNA is TGCGCCAGCAGCCACCGCGCCGGGAGGGAAAACTCCTACGAGCAGTACTTC.

This clonotype was seen at least ten times. V usage is TRBV12-3 or TRBV12-4 and J usage is TRBJ2-1, with a tentative D call TRBD2 (5 bases). The CDR3 length is 16 residues. V was clipped by 2 bases and J by 3 bases, with 14 bases between them. CDR3 coding DNA: TGTGCCAGCAGTTTATGGGCTGGAGGCTTCTACAATGAGCAGTTCTTC. Translated, it gives CASSLWAGGFYNEQFF.

With respect to this clonotype: A read error may explain this, as a much larger clone is one base away. The chain is built from TRBV3-1 and TRBJ2-7; D not certain. Trimming left V 2 bases short and J 6 bases short, with 8 bases between. The germline V gene encodes CDR1 LGHDT and CDR2 YNNKEL (reference sequence). CDR3 length: 12 residues. CDR3 residues: CASSQWSVEQYF. The DNA of the CDR3 is TGTGCCAGCAGCCAATGGTCTGTCGAGCAGTACTTC.

There are many counts of this clonotype. The V call is TRBV6-1, the J call TRBJ2-2; D is tentatively TRBD1 or TRBD2 (6 bases each). There are 14 residues in the CDR3. CDR1 and CDR2 from the germline V gene are MNHNS and SASEGT. The V end was cut by 5 bases, the J end by 5 bases, with 12 bases between. CDR3 region: CASSFEGGTGELFF. CDR3 bases: TGTGCCAGCAGTTTTGAGGGGGGTACCGGGGAGCTGTTTTTT.

In this sample, this clonotype turned up many times. The chain recombines TRBV5-1 with TRBJ2-1; TRBD2 might be the D (5 bases). CDR1 is SGHRS and CDR2 is YFSETQ in the germline V gene. This CDR3 spans 15 amino acids. Trimming removed 2 bases from V and 9 bases from J, with 18 bases in between. The DNA for the CDR3 is TGCGCCAGCAGCTTCGGCGAAGCGGCGATCGTTGAGCAGTTCTTC. The encoded protein is CASSFGEAAIVEQFF.

In this sample, this clonotype turned up many times. The V gene is TRBV12-5, the J gene TRBJ1-4; TRBD1 agrees at 7 bases. CDR3 length: 17 amino acids. V dropped 2 bases and J dropped 5; count of bases not matched to a gene: 11. Germline V gene data show CDR1 as LGHNT and CDR2 as FRNRAP. In DNA, the CDR3 is TGTGCTAGTGGTTTGCTCAACCTCTTGACAGGGAATGAAAAACTGTTTTTT. Encoded protein: CASGLLNLLTGNEKLFF.

This clonotype has ten or more counts. The chain recombines TRBV3-1 with TRBJ1-1; D uncertain. CDR1 LGHDT and CDR2 YNNKEL come from the germline V gene (reference sequence). Trimming removed 7 bases at V and 1 base at J, with 13 bases between. The CDR3 length is 14 residues. In DNA, the CDR3 is TGTGCCAGCAACCTGCACCAATCGAACACTGAAGCTTTCTTT. It codes for CASNLHQSNTEAFF.

This clonotype was seen ten or more times. The J gene is TRBJ1-5, the V gene TRBV27, with TRBD1 matching 10 bases. V trimming: 6 bases; J trimming: 4 bases; junction bases outside the gene matches: 6. This CDR3 comprises 15 residues. CDR1 MNHEY and CDR2 SMNVEV come from the germline V gene (reference sequence). The CDR3 DNA sequence: TGTGCCAGCAGCAGACAGGGGGCAGCGAATCAGCCCCAGCATTTT. Protein product: CASSRQGAANQPQHF.

This clonotype was seen repeatedly, ten times or more. The J gene is TRBJ1-2, the V gene TRBV6-1; weak D call: TRBD1 (6 bases). Trimming shortened V by 3 bases and J by 4 bases, and 12 bases separated the two germline ends. Germline V gene lookup returns CDR1 MNHNS and CDR2 SASEGT. The CDR3 length is 14 residues. The CDR3 DNA sequence: TGTGCCAGCAGTGACAGGGGAGACGGCTATGGCTACACCTTC. Translation: CASSDRGDGYGYTF.

The chain recombines TRBV30 with TRBJ2-1; possible D gene TRBD1, 6 bases. CDR3 length: 12 residues. Looked up from germline, CDR1 is GTSNPN and CDR2 is SVGIG (reference sequence). V dropped 4 bases and J dropped 6 bases, with 10 bases sitting between them. The CDR3 sequence is CAWTRQVNEQFF. Here the CDR3 DNA reads TGTGCCTGGACAAGACAGGTCAATGAGCAGTTCTTC.

This clonotype was observed many times. The chain recombines TRBV7-8 with TRBJ1-1, with D possibly matching TRBD1 (6 bases). The CDR3 runs 13 residues. Trimming took 2 bases from V and 7 from J, leaving 11 bases between them. Germline CDR1 SGHVS, CDR2 FQNEAQ. CDR3 coding DNA: TGTGCCAGCAGCTTAAGGGAGGGGGGTGAAGCTTTCTTT. Protein: CASSLREGGEAFF.

Concerning this clonotype: A read error is possible here, since a much larger clone lies one base away. The chain joins TRBV10-3 to TRBJ1-1, with D unresolved. Germline V CDR1 and CDR2: ENHRY, SYGVKD. Between the trimmed V and J ends, which lost 4 bases and 3 bases, there was a span of 6 bases. The CDR3 runs to 12 residues. CDR3 sequence: CAISGGDTEAFF. The CDR3 DNA reads as TGTGCCATCAGTGGTGGGGACACTGAAGCTTTCTTT.

The V gene is TRBV30, the J gene TRBJ1-1; D remains ambiguous. This CDR3 region has 13 residues. Germline values: CDR1 GTSNPN, CDR2 SVGIG (reference sequence). The V end lost 0 bases, the J end lost 2 bases, and 7 bases lay between the germline ends. CDR3 sequence reads: CAWSVPPNTEAFF. The CDR3 coding sequence is TGTGCCTGGAGTGTACCCCCCAACACTGAAGCTTTCTTT.

V and J are TRBV7-2 and TRBJ2-2; 9 bases match TRBD2. The CDR3 extends over 17 amino acids. The V segment lost 2 bases and the J segment 2 bases; nucleotides outside the gene matches: 6. The germline V gene encodes CDR1 SGHTA and CDR2 FQGNSA. CDR3 protein: CASSLHRLAANTGELFF. In DNA form, the CDR3 reads TGTGCCAGCAGCTTACACCGACTAGCGGCTAACACCGGGGAGCTGTTTTTT. Supplemented by reference TRBV7-2 and TRBJ2-2, the full variable domain reads GAGVSQSPSNKVTEKGKDVELRCDPISGHTALYWYRQSLGQGLEFLIYFQGNSAPDKSGLPSDRFSAERTGGSVSTLTIQRTQQEDSAVYLCASSLHRLAANTGELFFGEGSRLTVL.

This clonotype has ten or more counts. This chain uses TRBV2 with TRBJ1-6, with a tentative D call TRBD1 (5 bases). V was trimmed by 6 bases and J by 10 bases, leaving 19 bases between them. The CDR3 extends over 15 amino acids. The germline CDR1 and CDR2 sequences are SNHLY and FYNNEI. This CDR3 is CASRLQGDLGSPLHF. The DNA of the CDR3 is TGTGCCAGCAGACTTCAAGGGGACCTCGGGTCACCCCTCCACTTT.

The rearrangement uses TRBV6-2 or TRBV6-3 and TRBJ2-7, with 8 positions matching TRBD2. The CDR3 has 15 amino acids. Losses at the gene ends were 0 bases for V and 3 bases for J; bases not matched to a gene: 4. From germline, CDR1 is MNHEY and CDR2 SVGEGT. In nucleotides, the CDR3 is TGTGCCAGCAGTTACTCTGGCGGGGGGCTCTACGAGCAGTACTTC. Its protein product is CASSYSGGGLYEQYF.

This clonotype occurred many times. The chain combines TRBV7-2 with TRBJ1-5; a weak D match, TRBD1 (5 bases). V shed 1 base and J shed 7 bases, with 17 bases lying between them. This CDR3 contains 16 residues. Per the germline V gene, CDR1 is SGHTA and CDR2 is FQGNSA. The CDR3: CASSLESQAGGQPQHF. As DNA, the CDR3 is TGTGCCAGCAGCTTAGAGTCACAGGCCGGAGGGCAGCCCCAGCATTTT.

V usage is TRBV6-1 and J usage is TRBJ2-1, with 7 bases fitting TRBD1. Germline V CDR1 and CDR2: MNHNS, SASEGT. The CDR3 runs 15 residues. V was pared by 5 bases and J by 4 bases, with 8 bases of the junction left unmatched. This chain's CDR3 is CASSTPGGPYNEQFF. The CDR3 coding sequence is TGTGCCAGCAGTACACCAGGGGGACCTTACAATGAGCAGTTCTTC.

This clonotype was detected a few times. The rearrangement links TRBV2 to TRBJ2-2; a weak D match, TRBD1 (6 bases). CDR3 size: 18 residues. Between the trimmed V and J ends, which lost 5 bases and 6 bases, there was a span of 25 bases. Germline V gene data show CDR1 as SNHLY and CDR2 as FYNNEI. CDR3 sequence: CASSPYVRAPGAAGELFF. CDR3 bases: TGTGCCAGCAGTCCCTACGTCCGAGCCCCAGGGGCGGCCGGGGAGCTGTTTTTT.

This clonotype was seen a handful of times. The chain combines TRBV7-3 with TRBJ2-6; 9 bases fit TRBD2. The CDR3 runs to 17 residues. Germline V gene lookup returns CDR1 SGHTA and CDR2 FQGTGA. J was trimmed by 0 bases and V by 3 bases; bases with no gene match: 3. The CDR3 nucleotides are TGTGCCAGCAGCTTCGCGGGGGGGTTCTCTGGGGCCAACGTCCTGACTTTC. Protein product: CASSFAGGFSGANVLTF.

This clonotype was observed a single time. The gene calls are TRBV15 and TRBJ2-1; D is uncertain. This CDR3 has 15 amino acids. V was trimmed by 0 bases and J by 5 bases, leaving 11 bases between them. In germline, CDR1 is LNHNV, CDR2 YYDKDF (reference sequence). CDR3: CATSREGLDNNEQFF. CDR3 in DNA: TGTGCCACCAGCAGAGAAGGGCTGGATAACAATGAGCAGTTCTTC. The complete variable domain, with remaining parts taken from reference TRBV15 and TRBJ2-1, reads DAMVIQNPRYQVTQFGKPVTLSCSQTLNHNVMYWYQQKSSQAPKLLFHYYDKDFNNEADTPDNFQSRRPNTSFCFLDIRSPGLGDTAMYLCATSREGLDNNEQFFGPGTRLTVL.

Remarks on this clonotype: Because it lacks the conserved phenylalanine or tryptophan at the end, this CDR3 is likely a read error. The J gene is TRBJ2-7, the V gene TRBV27, with D perhaps TRBD1 (5 bases). The germline CDR1 and CDR2 sequences are MNHEY and SMNVEV (reference sequence). Deletions cut 5 bases from V and 0 bases from J, with 14 bases between. The length of the CDR3 is 15 residues. CDR3 sequence: CASSAWGWSSYEQYS. In DNA, the CDR3 is TGTGCCAGCAGTGCCTGGGGCTGGAGCTCCTACGAGCAGTACTCC.

This chain joins TRBV6-1 and TRBJ2-7; no definite D call. TRBJ2-1 explains the end of the DNA better; the J call may be wrong. The CDR3 loop spans 17 amino acids. The V gene's germline CDR1 is MNHNS and CDR2 SASEGT. The CDR3 spells CASPNGAPSRLTYEQFF. DNA of the CDR3: TGTGCCAGCCCCAACGGAGCGCCCTCGAGGCTCACCTACGAGCAGTTCTTC.